This T cell receptor beta chain was found in a study of human T cells and chemical hapten exposure. General study results and limits: TCRs exceeding 1 in 1000 frequency stayed unchanged with DPC sensitization.

Time point: patch test 1, 2 weeks after DPC sensitization. Treatment in this sample: therapeutic diphenylcyclopropenone sensitization with weekly scalp DPC. Many counts were recorded for this clonotype. The antigen is unknown. CDR1 and CDR2 from the germline V gene are MDHEN and SYDVKM. CDR3 size: 16 residues. Trimming stripped 5 bases from V and 0 bases from J, with 17 bases between. Original analysis: Counting gave a median of around 96,000 TCRs per sample, with values ranging from about 23,224 to 690,600. Via MiXCR, TCRdb re-called the RACE reads, giving one row per CDR3 protein. These V and J calls are TCRdb output, not the study's own analysis. The sample consists of just over 80,000 distinct CDR3 sequences, over 8.5% of them appearing once.

The V gene is TRBV28, the J gene TRBJ2-7; D may be TRBD1 (7 bases). Sequences were derived from whole blood, sampled in connection with sensitization to the hapten diphenylcyclopropenone (DPC). The sequence came from a woman aged 50 to 60 with alopecia areata. Some clones in this sample may be carry-over from other donors' samples. The CDR3: CASSVGGAGGSYEQYF. As DNA, the CDR3 is TGTGCCAGCAGTGTGGGCGGGGCAGGGGGCTCCTACGAGCAGTACTTC.